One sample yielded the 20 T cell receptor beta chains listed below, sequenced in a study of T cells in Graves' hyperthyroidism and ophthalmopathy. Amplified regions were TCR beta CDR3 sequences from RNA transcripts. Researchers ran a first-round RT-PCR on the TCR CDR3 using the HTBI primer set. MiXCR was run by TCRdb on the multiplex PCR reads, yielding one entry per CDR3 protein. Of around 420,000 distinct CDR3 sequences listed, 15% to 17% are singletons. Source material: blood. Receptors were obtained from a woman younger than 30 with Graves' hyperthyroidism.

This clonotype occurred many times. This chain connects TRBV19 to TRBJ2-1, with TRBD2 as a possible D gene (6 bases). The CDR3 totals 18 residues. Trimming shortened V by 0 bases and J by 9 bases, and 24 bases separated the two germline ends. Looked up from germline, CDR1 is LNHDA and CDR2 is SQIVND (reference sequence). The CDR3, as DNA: TGTGCCAGTAGTATAGAAGGGTCCCGTGGGGGACTCTCATTTGAGCAGTTCTTC. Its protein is CASSIEGSRGGLSFEQFF.

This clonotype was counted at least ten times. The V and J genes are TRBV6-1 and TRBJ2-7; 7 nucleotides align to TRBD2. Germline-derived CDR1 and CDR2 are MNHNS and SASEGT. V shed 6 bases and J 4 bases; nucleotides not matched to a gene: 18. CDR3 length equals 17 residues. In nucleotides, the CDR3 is TGTGCCAGCAGGGCCCGGGTCACGGGAGGAAATAGATACGAGCAGTACTTC. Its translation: CASRARVTGGNRYEQYF.

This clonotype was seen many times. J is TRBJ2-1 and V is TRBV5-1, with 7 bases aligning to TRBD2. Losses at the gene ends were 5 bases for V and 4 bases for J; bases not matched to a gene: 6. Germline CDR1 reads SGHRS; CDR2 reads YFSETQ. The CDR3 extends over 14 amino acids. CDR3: CASSAGDTYNEQFF. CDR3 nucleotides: TGCGCCAGCAGTGCGGGGGATACGTACAATGAGCAGTTCTTC.

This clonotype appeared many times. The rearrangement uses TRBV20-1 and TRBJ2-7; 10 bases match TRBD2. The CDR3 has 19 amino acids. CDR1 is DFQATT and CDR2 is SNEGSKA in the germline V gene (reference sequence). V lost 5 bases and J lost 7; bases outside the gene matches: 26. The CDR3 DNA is TGCAGTGCTGATCAAGTCCGGGACAGGTCGCGACTAGCGGGCGGGGAGCAGTACTTC. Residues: CSADQVRDRSRLAGGEQYF.

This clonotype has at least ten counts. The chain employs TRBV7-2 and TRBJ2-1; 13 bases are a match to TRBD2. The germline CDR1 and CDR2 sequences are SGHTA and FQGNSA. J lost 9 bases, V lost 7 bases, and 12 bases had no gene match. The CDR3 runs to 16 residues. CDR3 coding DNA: TGTGCCAGCACCCCCAAAGGACTAGCGGGAGCCGGTGAGCAGTTCTTC. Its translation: CASTPKGLAGAGEQFF.

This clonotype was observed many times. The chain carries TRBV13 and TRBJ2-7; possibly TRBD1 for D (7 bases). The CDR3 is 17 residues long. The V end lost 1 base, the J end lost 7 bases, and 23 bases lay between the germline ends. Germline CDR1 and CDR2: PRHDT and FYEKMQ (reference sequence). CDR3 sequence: CASSLDLSSTGRREQYF. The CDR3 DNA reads TGTGCCAGCAGCTTAGATCTAAGTTCGACAGGGAGGAGGGAGCAGTACTTC.

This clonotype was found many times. The CDR3 nucleotides are TGTGCCAGCAGCCCGGGGGGCTCCTACGAGCAGTACTTC. Protein: CASSPGGSYEQYF. The V gene is TRBV18, the J gene TRBJ2-7; 7 nucleotides line up with TRBD2. Germline loops: CDR1 KGHSH, CDR2 LQKENI. Germline trimming cut 8 bases from V and 0 bases from J; bases unmatched to any gene: 4. The CDR3 is 13 residues long.

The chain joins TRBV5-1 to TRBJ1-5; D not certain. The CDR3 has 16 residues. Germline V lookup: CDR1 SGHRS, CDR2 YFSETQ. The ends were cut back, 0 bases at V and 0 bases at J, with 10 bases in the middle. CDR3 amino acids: CASSLGITNSNQPQHF. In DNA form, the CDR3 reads TGCGCCAGCAGCTTGGGGATCACGAATAGCAATCAGCCCCAGCATTTT.

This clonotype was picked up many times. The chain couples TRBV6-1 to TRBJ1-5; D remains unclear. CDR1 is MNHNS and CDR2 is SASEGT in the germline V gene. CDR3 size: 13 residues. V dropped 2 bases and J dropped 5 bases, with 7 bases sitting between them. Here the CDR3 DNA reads TGTGCCAGCAGTGAACTGGGGTATCAGCCCCAGCATTTT. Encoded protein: CASSELGYQPQHF.

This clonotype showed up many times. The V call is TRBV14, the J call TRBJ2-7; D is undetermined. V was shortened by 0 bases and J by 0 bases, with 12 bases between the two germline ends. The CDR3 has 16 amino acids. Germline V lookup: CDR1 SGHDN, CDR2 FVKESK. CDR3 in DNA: TGTGCCAGCAGCCAAGAGCGACTCTCTGTCTCCTACGAGCAGTACTTC. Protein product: CASSQERLSVSYEQYF.

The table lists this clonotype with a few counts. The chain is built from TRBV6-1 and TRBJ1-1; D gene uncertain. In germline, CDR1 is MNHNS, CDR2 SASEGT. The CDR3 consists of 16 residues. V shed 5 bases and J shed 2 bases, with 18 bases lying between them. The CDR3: CASSFLPRWLNTEAFF. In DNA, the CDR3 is TGTGCCAGCAGTTTTCTTCCTCGGTGGCTCAACACTGAAGCTTTCTTT.

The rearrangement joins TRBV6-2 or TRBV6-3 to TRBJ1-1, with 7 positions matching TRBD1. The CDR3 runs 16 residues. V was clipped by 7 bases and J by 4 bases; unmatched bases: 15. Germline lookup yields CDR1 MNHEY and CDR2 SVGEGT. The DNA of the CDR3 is TGTGCCAGCACCCGAGACAGGGTAAGGGTCTGCACTGAAGCTTTCTTT. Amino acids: CASTRDRVRVCTEAFF.

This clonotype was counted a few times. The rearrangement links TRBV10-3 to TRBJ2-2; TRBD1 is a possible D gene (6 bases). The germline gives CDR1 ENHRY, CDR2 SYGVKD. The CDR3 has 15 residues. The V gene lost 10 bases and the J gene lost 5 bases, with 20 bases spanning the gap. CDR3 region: CATNTGTMNTGELFF. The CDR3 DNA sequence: TGTGCCACTAATACCGGGACAATGAATACCGGGGAGCTGTTTTTT.

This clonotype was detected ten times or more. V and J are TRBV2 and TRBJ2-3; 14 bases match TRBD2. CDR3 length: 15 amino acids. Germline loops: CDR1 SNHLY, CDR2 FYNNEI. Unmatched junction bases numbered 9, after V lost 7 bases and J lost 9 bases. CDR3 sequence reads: CASTPTSGRAGTQYF. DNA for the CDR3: TGTGCCAGCACCCCGACTAGCGGGAGGGCCGGCACGCAGTATTTT.

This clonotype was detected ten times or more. The CDR3 nucleotides read TGTGCCAGCAGACGTAAGACTAGCCCTAACCCTTATGAGCAGTTCTTC. Amino acid sequence: CASRRKTSPNPYEQFF. This chain joins TRBV12-3 or TRBV12-4 and TRBJ2-1; 7 bases are shared with TRBD2. The CDR3 totals 16 residues. With V trimmed by 6 bases and J by 8 bases, 16 bases remained unmatched.

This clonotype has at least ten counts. The CDR3 here is CASTVGYYGYTF. For the CDR3, the DNA is TGTGCCAGCACCGTAGGATACTATGGCTACACCTTC. This chain connects TRBV6-2 or TRBV6-3 to TRBJ1-2; no firm D call. The CDR3 has 12 amino acids. Trimming shortened V by 7 bases and J by 3 bases, and 9 bases separated the two germline ends. Per the germline V gene, CDR1 is MNHEY and CDR2 is SVGEGT.

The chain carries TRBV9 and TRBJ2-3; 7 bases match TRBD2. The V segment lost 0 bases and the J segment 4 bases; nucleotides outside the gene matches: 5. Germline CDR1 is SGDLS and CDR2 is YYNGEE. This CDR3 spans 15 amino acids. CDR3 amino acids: CASSVGPGGSDTQYF. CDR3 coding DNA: TGTGCCAGCAGCGTAGGGCCGGGAGGCTCAGATACGCAGTATTTT.

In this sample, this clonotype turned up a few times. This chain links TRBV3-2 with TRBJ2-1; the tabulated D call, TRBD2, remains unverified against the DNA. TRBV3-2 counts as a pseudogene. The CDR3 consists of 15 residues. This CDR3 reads CASSGVAGGRNEQFF. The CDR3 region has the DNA TGTGCCAGCAGCGGCGTAGCGGGAGGGAGGAATGAGCAGTTCTTC.

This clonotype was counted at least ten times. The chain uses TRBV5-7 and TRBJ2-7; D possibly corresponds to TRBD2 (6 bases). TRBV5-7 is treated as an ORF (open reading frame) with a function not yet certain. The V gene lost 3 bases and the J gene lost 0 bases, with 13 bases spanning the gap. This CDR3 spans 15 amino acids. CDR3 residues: CASSWDSGDSYEQYF. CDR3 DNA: TGTGCCAGCAGCTGGGACTCCGGGGACTCCTACGAGCAGTACTTC.

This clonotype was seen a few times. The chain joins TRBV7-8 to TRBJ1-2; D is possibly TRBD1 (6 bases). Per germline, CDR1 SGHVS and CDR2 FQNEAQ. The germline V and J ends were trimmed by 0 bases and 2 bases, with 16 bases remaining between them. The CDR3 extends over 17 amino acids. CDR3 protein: CASSLALPPTGNYGYTF. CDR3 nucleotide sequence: TGTGCCAGCAGCTTAGCCCTTCCCCCAACAGGGAACTATGGCTACACCTTC.